This paragraph reports one T cell receptor (beta chain). Its target is unknown. This CDR3 has 14 amino acids. CDR1 and CDR2 from the germline V gene are MNHEY and SVGAGI. With 5 bases removed from V and 0 bases from J, the gap between germline ends came to 8 bases. Within the ViraFEST assay, antigen-specific CD4+ T cells underwent expansion with viral peptide pools prior to sequencing. With about ten days of culture completed, CD4+ T cells were isolated. According to the study, vaccine recipients showed no prior SARS-CoV-2 infection and negative nucleocapsid antibodies. The culture medium for some 2 million PBMC per well included about 10 IU/ml IL-2 and around 9.8 ug/ml peptides. Repertoires were generated with immunoSEQ multiplex PCR, while TCRdb's copy carries only in-frame clones and drops some. The repertoire has 55,000 to 75,000 clones, over 65% of them found once; the top ten carry roughly 3.9%.

This entry belongs to a study of vaccination effects on CD4 cells after COVID-19. Study at large: All study participants received two doses of BNT162b2 or mRNA-1273 vaccine.

Sequences were derived from CD4+ T cells from PBMCs cultured with HCoV-OC43 spike peptides, sampled before COVID-19 vaccination. Subset of the sample: HCoV-OC43 spike overlapping peptide pool stimulation. The clonotype comes from a human donor who received a COVID-19 vaccine. This chain uses TRBV6-5 with TRBJ2-4, with D perhaps TRBD1 (5 bases). This CDR3 is CASSLRGAKNIQYF. DNA of the CDR3: TGTGCCAGCAGTCTAAGGGGAGCCAAAAACATTCAGTACTTC.